This T cell receptor beta chain was profiled in a study of low-dose radiotherapy and immunotherapy resistance in tumors. TRAV and TRBV primers primed cDNA for both TCRalpha and TCRbeta. TCRs underwent 15 to 20 PCR cycles of amplification with a constant-region primer and V-primer adapter. TCRdb itself ran the reads through MiXCR, one entry per CDR3 protein. Of about 13,000 distinct CDR3 sequences in the sample, about 74% were seen once. The clonotype was recovered from a human donor with advanced metastatic prostate, ovarian, gallbladder or colorectal cancer (not recorded which). This table probably holds off-target reads from a library built for another chain.

The CDR3 protein is CASSQEEGDTQYF. DNA for the CDR3: TGTGCCAGCAGCCAAGAAGAAGGAGATACGCAGTATTTT. V and J are TRBV3-1 and TRBJ2-3; D remains ambiguous. The CDR3 runs to 13 residues. The germline V gene has CDR1 LGHDT and CDR2 YNNKEL (reference sequence). Deletions cut 0 bases from V and 5 bases from J, with 6 bases between.